These T cell receptor beta chains were read from a single sample in a study of T-cell reconstitution after alpha-beta-depleted transplantation in children. A single record per CDR3 protein comes from TCRdb applying MiXCR to the PCR reads. The sample lists more than 500,000 distinct CDR3 sequences; over 10% were seen once. The material sequenced was PBMCs, mostly from graft donor cells, taken 180 days after TCRalphabeta/CD19-depleted stem cell transplant. Every receptor here comes from a female patient between 2 and 15 years old who had a stem cell transplant for aplastic anemia, so the T cells may come from the graft donor. The CDR3 runs from the conserved cysteine through the conserved F or W. Size is stated for part of the rows, as once, few or many counts, or as a class when the clone is expanded.

J gene,V gene,clone size,CDR3 protein
TRBJ2-3,TRBV5-1,.,CASSLARAGGPFLTDTQYF
TRBJ2-2,TRBV5-1,many,CASSRQDANTGELFF
TRBJ1-1,TRBV15,.,CATSRVGTPNTEAFF
TRBJ1-1,TRBV7-9,.,CASSLEGGKFEAFF
TRBJ2-7,TRBV20-1,.,CSAYWPNTREQYF
TRBJ2-5,TRBV5-5,many,CASSLSGVGETQYF
TRBJ2-1,TRBV18,.,CASSPIGSYEQFF
TRBJ1-2,TRBV29-1,few,CSVEKTRGYTF
TRBJ2-7,TRBV7-2,many,CASSLVVASGSHEQYF
TRBJ1-3,TRBV15,once,CATSSRSSGNTIYF
TRBJ2-3,TRBV9,few,CASSVSGTHFTHTQYF
TRBJ1-2,TRBV9,few,CASSEAGQPNYYGYTF
TRBJ2-6,TRBV20-1,many,CSARGQGSGANVLTF
TRBJ2-1,TRBV29-1,.,CSVAGASEQFF
TRBJ2-3,TRBV5-1,.,CASSRTGTDTQYF
TRBJ1-1,TRBV12-3/TRBV12-4,.,CASSPPTGGRKAFF
TRBJ2-5,TRBV9,many,CASSVEQGNGETQYF
TRBJ1-4,TRBV12-3/TRBV12-4,.,CASSWRGLGEKLFF
TRBJ2-5,TRBV7-2,few,CASSLGLPRDQYF
TRBJ1-1,TRBV6-2/TRBV6-3,few,CASSYGGLNTEAFF
TRBJ2-1,TRBV6-2/TRBV6-3,.,CASIGGLPSYNEQFF
TRBJ1-5,TRBV7-2,.,CASSLKVSNQPQHF
TRBJ2-5,TRBV18,few,CASSPLAGGSETQYF
TRBJ1-5,TRBV28,.,CASRPRAGGVGQPQHF
TRBJ1-3,TRBV29-1,many,CSVLGRGDSGNTIYF
TRBJ2-6,TRBV11-2,few,CASRQGLAGGGANVLTF